The present entry profiles one T cell receptor (beta chain) with its context. The target of this receptor is not known. Nothing much larger sits one base from this clone, and base qualities are not available. Using the deep immunoSEQ assay, TCR CDR3 regions were amplified from genomic DNA by multiplex PCR. For each cell subset, the extracted genomic DNA was distributed evenly across all wells of several immunoSEQ 96-well plates, and each plate served as one replicate. For sorted subsets, approximately 190 ng genomic DNA, equal to some 30,000 T cell genomes, was loaded into each replicate PCR. The purified libraries were quantified using a Qubit 3.0 fluorometer, sized with a Bioanalyzer 2100, and then quantified again using the KAPA Library Quantification kit. A separate single-read 150-cycle Illumina NextSeq 550 flow cell was used to sequence each immunoSEQ 96-well plate. Per the original workflow: The immunoSEQ output contained only junctional sequences without quality scores, so filtering could not match that applied to full-length reads. Sequences were annotated with PyIR, a Python wrapper for IgBLAST v1.9, and V/J genes and CDR3 were assigned using IMGT germline references. Reads with weak V/J assignments (E-value above 1e-6), missing CDR3, stop codons, out-of-frame junctions, or ambiguous translated residues were removed. V3J clonotypes were defined by identical inferred V gene, J gene, and CDR3 amino acid sequence. To compute the percentage overlap between repertoires, the number of shared unique clonotypes was divided by the size of the smaller repertoire. Repertoire richness was assessed with RTK rarefaction, the Chao1 estimator, and Recon v2.1 estimates of unobserved clonotypes. Generation probabilities were computed with OLGA for all TCRbeta clonotypes obtained by the gDNA method from several donors. The clones in this table, taken by TCRdb from immuneACCESS, are in-frame only. Not every clone is retained; where verified, under half of the shortfall comes from an unresolved V gene, and the cause of the rest is unknown. D and trimming were read from the DNA, whereas the V and J calls and clone size are those reported in that table. The sample data list approximately 1,000,000 clones, and more than 75% of these were observed just once. The top ten constitute more than 0.45% of the sample.

The data originate from a study of shared clonotypes between healthy human individuals (dated by TCRdb to 2020 to 2021). Some background on the complete study: A few men and a couple of women, aged 18 to 49 years, made up the cohort. Blood TCR repertoires of roughly five healthy adults were deeply sequenced to estimate repertoire size and the extent of clonotype sharing between individuals. To increase sequencing depth and limit assay-specific biases, different laboratories used diverse techniques to prepare libraries and sequence TCR repertoires. Per donor, leukapheresis produced somewhere between about 0.85 and 10 billion PBMCs. For each donor, three plates each were used for CD4 naive and CD4 memory, two plates were used for CD8 naive, and one plate was used for CD8 memory. Study-wide findings and limitations: Compared with non-shared clonotypes, the clonotypes found in all four sorted-subset donors had higher generation probabilities. Sampling was restricted to blood, and TCR repertoires in tissues likely differ from the TCR repertoires found in blood. Pairwise subsampling indicated that sequencing depth was expected to affect the degree of clonotype sharing among donors. Even with the large sequencing depth, rarefaction of the sorted-subset datasets indicated that sequencing was incomplete. Because the study included a small number of donors, the genetic and exposure-history diversity represented was limited. Naive subsets generally had larger estimated clonotype richness than memory subsets did. Across a handful of donors, about 5.2% of naive CD4, more than 3% of naive CD8, under 2.5% of memory CD4, and roughly 0.4% of memory CD8 clonotypes were shared.

According to the germline V gene, CDR1 reads SNHLY and CDR2 reads FYNNEI. Cut back by 5 bases and 6 bases, the V and J ends lie 10 bases apart. The CDR3 runs 13 amino acids, cysteine and phenylalanine included. Left in the record is the CDR3 DNA by itself, 39 bases read in frame from the first base. Donors were healthy HIV-negative adults with no recently reported acute infections or vaccinations. Only Caucasian adults living in Nashville, Tennessee, USA were represented among the donors. Magnetic negative selection was used to enrich CD4+ T cells, after which naive cells were positively selected on CD45RA and the negative fraction became the memory subset. After blood collection by leukapheresis, PBMCs were isolated using Ficoll-Histopaque density gradient centrifugation and then cryopreserved in the vapor phase of liquid nitrogen. Analytical flow cytometry was used to check the purity and quantity of each magnetically sorted T cell population. Genomic DNA was isolated from every sorted fraction and measured by UV absorbance on a Nanodrop 2000c.

Sequenced material: memory CD4+ T cells from PBMCs. The cell subset or site label on this specimen signifies: CD45RA-negative fraction. The source is a man aged 18 to 30 in good health. Some clones in this sample may be carry-over from other donors' samples. The chain employs TRBV2 and TRBJ2-2; the D gene identity is not certain. The nucleotide sequence reads TGTGCCAGCAGTTATAAGGAGCCCGGGGAGCTGTTTTTT. Protein translation: CASSYKEPGELFF.